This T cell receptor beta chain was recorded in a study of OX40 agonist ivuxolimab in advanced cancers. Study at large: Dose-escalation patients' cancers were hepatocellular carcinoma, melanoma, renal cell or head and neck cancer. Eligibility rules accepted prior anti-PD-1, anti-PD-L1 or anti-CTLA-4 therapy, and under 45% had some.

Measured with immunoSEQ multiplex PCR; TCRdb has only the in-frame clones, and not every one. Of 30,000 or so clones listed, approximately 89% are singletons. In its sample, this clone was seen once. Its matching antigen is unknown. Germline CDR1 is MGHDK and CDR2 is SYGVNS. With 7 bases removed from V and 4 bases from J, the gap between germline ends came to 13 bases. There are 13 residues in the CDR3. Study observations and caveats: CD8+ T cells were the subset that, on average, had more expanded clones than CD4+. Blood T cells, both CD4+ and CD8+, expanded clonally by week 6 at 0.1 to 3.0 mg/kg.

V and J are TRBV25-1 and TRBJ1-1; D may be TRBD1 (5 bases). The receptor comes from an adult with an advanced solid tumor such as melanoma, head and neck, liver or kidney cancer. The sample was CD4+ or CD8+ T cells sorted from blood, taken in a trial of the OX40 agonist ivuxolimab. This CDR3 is CASKRGGSTEAFF. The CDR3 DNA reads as TGTGCCAGCAAGAGGGGAGGGAGCACTGAAGCTTTCTTT.